This is a list of T cell receptor beta chains from one sample in a study of blood T cell repertoires in COVID-19. Measured with immunoSEQ multiplex PCR; TCRdb has only the in-frame clones, and not every one. The table has 400,000 to 550,000 clones, 85% to 90% seen once. Sequencing was done on a sample of peripheral blood. These receptors were collected from a young woman with acute or convalescent COVID-19. The CDR3 runs from the conserved cysteine through the conserved F or W. The order of the fields is clone size, CDR3 length, J gene, V gene, D gene, CDR3 protein, CDR3 DNA. The D gene is left open where the match is weak. Size is omitted from some rows. Given values are once, few, many or a class for expanded clones.

clone_size: -; cdr3_length: 13; j_call: TRBJ2-1; v_call: TRBV12-3/TRBV12-4; d_call: -; cdr3_aa: CASTNYHKNEQFF; cdr3_nt: TGTGCCAGCACTAACTACCATAAAAATGAGCAGTTCTTC
clone_size: -; cdr3_length: 14; j_call: TRBJ1-3; v_call: TRBV5-6; d_call: -; cdr3_aa: CASSFVTRRNTIYF; cdr3_nt: TGTGCCAGCAGCTTCGTGACACGGCGAAACACCATATATTTT
clone_size: once; cdr3_length: 12; j_call: TRBJ2-5; v_call: TRBV12-3/TRBV12-4; d_call: -; cdr3_aa: CASSLFEETQYF; cdr3_nt: TGTGCCAGCAGTTTATTCGAAGAGACCCAGTACTTC
clone_size: -; cdr3_length: 15; j_call: TRBJ1-6; v_call: TRBV5-1; d_call: TRBD1; cdr3_aa: CASSLVGTGNSPLHF; cdr3_nt: TGCGCCAGCAGCTTGGTCGGGACAGGGAATTCACCCCTCCACTTT
clone_size: -; cdr3_length: 12; j_call: TRBJ2-1; v_call: TRBV21-1; d_call: -; cdr3_aa: CASGGGYNEQFF; cdr3_nt: TGTGCCAGCGGTGGAGGGTACAATGAGCAGTTCTTC
clone_size: -; cdr3_length: 12; j_call: TRBJ1-4; v_call: TRBV5-6; d_call: -; cdr3_aa: CASSLHNEKLFF; cdr3_nt: TGTGCCAGCAGCTTACATAATGAAAAACTGTTTTTT
clone_size: -; cdr3_length: 15; j_call: TRBJ2-5; v_call: TRBV21-1; d_call: -; cdr3_aa: CASSGRTGPSETQYF; cdr3_nt: TGTGCCAGCAGCGGACGGACTGGGCCCTCAGAGACCCAGTACTTC
clone_size: few; cdr3_length: 17; j_call: TRBJ1-6; v_call: TRBV6-4; d_call: -; cdr3_aa: CASSDQQSSSYNSPLHF; cdr3_nt: TGTGCCAGCAGTGATCAACAGTCCAGCTCCTATAATTCACCCCTCCACTTT
clone_size: -; cdr3_length: 13; j_call: TRBJ2-5; v_call: TRBV6-5; d_call: TRBD1; cdr3_aa: CASSPTGPETQYF; cdr3_nt: TGTGCCAGCAGCCCGACAGGGCCGGAGACCCAGTACTTC
clone_size: -; cdr3_length: 16; j_call: TRBJ1-4; v_call: TRBV5-1; d_call: TRBD1; cdr3_aa: CASSQGQGATNEKLFF; cdr3_nt: TGCGCCAGCAGCCAGGGACAGGGGGCAACTAATGAAAAACTGTTTTTT
clone_size: -; cdr3_length: 14; j_call: TRBJ1-1; v_call: TRBV6-1; d_call: TRBD1; cdr3_aa: CASRPRDSYTEAFF; cdr3_nt: TGTGCCAGCCGACCTCGGGACAGCTACACTGAAGCTTTCTTT
clone_size: -; cdr3_length: 15; j_call: TRBJ2-3; v_call: TRBV7-6; d_call: -; cdr3_aa: CASSQLVRGTDTQYF; cdr3_nt: TGTGCCAGCAGCCAACTCGTGAGGGGCACAGATACGCAGTATTTT
clone_size: -; cdr3_length: 13; j_call: TRBJ2-1; v_call: TRBV3-1/TRBV3-2; d_call: -; cdr3_aa: CASSKRTNNEQFF; cdr3_nt: TGTGCCAGCAGCAAAAGGACTAACAATGAGCAGTTCTTC
clone_size: -; cdr3_length: 15; j_call: TRBJ1-5; v_call: TRBV15; d_call: TRBD1; cdr3_aa: CATSSDRGRNQPQHF; cdr3_nt: TGTGCCACCAGCAGCGACAGGGGGCGAAATCAGCCCCAGCATTTT
clone_size: -; cdr3_length: 13; j_call: TRBJ2-1; v_call: TRBV5-4; d_call: -; cdr3_aa: CASSWPQRNEQFF; cdr3_nt: TGTGCCAGCAGCTGGCCTCAGAGGAATGAGCAGTTCTTC
clone_size: -; cdr3_length: 11; j_call: TRBJ2-1; v_call: TRBV6-5; d_call: -; cdr3_aa: CASRFRQVEFF; cdr3_nt: TGTGCCAGCAGATTTAGACAGGTTGAGTTCTTC
clone_size: -; cdr3_length: 12; j_call: TRBJ1-4; v_call: TRBV19; d_call: -; cdr3_aa: CASTGRNEKLFF; cdr3_nt: TGTGCCAGTACAGGGAGGAATGAAAAACTGTTTTTT
clone_size: -; cdr3_length: 18; j_call: TRBJ2-3; v_call: TRBV30; d_call: TRBD2; cdr3_aa: CAWSGLAGSLGSTDTQYF; cdr3_nt: TGTGCCTGGAGTGGACTAGCGGGGTCCCTAGGTAGCACAGATACGCAGTATTTT
clone_size: -; cdr3_length: 16; j_call: TRBJ2-2; v_call: TRBV7-2; d_call: TRBD1; cdr3_aa: CAGSKDRGFVSGELFF; cdr3_nt: TGTGCCGGCAGCAAGGACAGGGGATTCGTCAGCGGGGAGCTGTTTTTT
clone_size: -; cdr3_length: 17; j_call: TRBJ2-5; v_call: TRBV19; d_call: TRBD2; cdr3_aa: CASSSLTGGRDQETQYF; cdr3_nt: TGTGCCAGTTCTTCTCTCACGGGGGGGAGGGACCAAGAGACCCAGTACTTC
clone_size: -; cdr3_length: 13; j_call: TRBJ1-4; v_call: TRBV29-1; d_call: -; cdr3_aa: CSPRWARVEKLFF; cdr3_nt: TGCAGCCCGCGGTGGGCGCGGGTCGAAAAACTGTTTTTT
clone_size: -; cdr3_length: 15; j_call: TRBJ1-3; v_call: TRBV19; d_call: -; cdr3_aa: CASRYDRNSGNTIYF; cdr3_nt: TGTGCCAGTAGGTATGACAGAAACTCTGGAAACACCATATATTTT
clone_size: -; cdr3_length: 16; j_call: TRBJ2-2; v_call: TRBV5-1; d_call: -; cdr3_aa: CASSFARAETTGELFF; cdr3_nt: TGCGCCAGCAGCTTTGCCAGGGCGGAAACTACCGGGGAGCTGTTTTTT
clone_size: once; cdr3_length: 13; j_call: TRBJ2-7; v_call: TRBV6-5; d_call: TRBD1; cdr3_aa: CASRSDRGFEQYF; cdr3_nt: TGTGCCAGCAGATCAGACAGGGGTTTTGAGCAGTACTTC
clone_size: once; cdr3_length: 14; j_call: TRBJ2-7; v_call: TRBV30; d_call: -; cdr3_aa: CAWSRRLEGGEQYF; cdr3_nt: TGTGCCTGGAGTAGAAGACTAGAGGGTGGCGAGCAGTACTTC
clone_size: -; cdr3_length: 16; j_call: TRBJ2-1; v_call: TRBV7-9; d_call: -; cdr3_aa: CASSLLGGGPHNEQFF; cdr3_nt: TGTGCCAGCAGCTTATTGGGGGGGGGCCCCCACAATGAGCAGTTCTTC
clone_size: -; cdr3_length: 13; j_call: TRBJ2-7; v_call: TRBV9; d_call: -; cdr3_aa: CGAPLPNHYEQYF; cdr3_nt: TGTGGGGCCCCATTACCAAACCACTACGAGCAGTACTTC
clone_size: -; cdr3_length: 15; j_call: TRBJ2-5; v_call: TRBV28; d_call: TRBD1; cdr3_aa: CASRYPGQVQETQYF; cdr3_nt: TGTGCCAGCAGGTACCCGGGACAGGTCCAAGAGACCCAGTACTTC
clone_size: -; cdr3_length: 15; j_call: TRBJ1-2; v_call: TRBV4-1; d_call: -; cdr3_aa: CASSQDSVGNYGYTF; cdr3_nt: TGCGCCAGCAGCCAAGATAGCGTAGGGAACTATGGCTACACCTTC